This T cell receptor (beta chain) was documented in a study of cytomegalovirus exposure and HLA in healthy donors. Comment on this clone: Its target is not known.

The CDR3 contains 14 residues. Looked up from germline, CDR1 is SGHDT and CDR2 is YYEEEE. The V gene end was trimmed by 0 bases and the J gene end by 3 bases; junction bases not matched to a gene: 2. Healthy bone marrow donors formed the donor group. Findings and limits, study-wide: Most CMV-associated TCR beta chains were later found to appear HLA-restricted. In vitro, three CMV-associated chains proved specific for CMV antigens.

The PCR contained 60 Vbeta and 13 Jbeta primers. Profiling relied on immunoSEQ multiplex PCR, and the TCRdb table lists in-frame clones only, not all of them. The sample shows roughly 150,000 clones, about 70% of them seen only once. Sequencing was done on a sample of PBMCs. The rearrangement joins TRBV5-6 to TRBJ2-5; 7 positions match TRBD1. This clonotype was sampled from a woman aged 55 to 70 in good health and CMV-seropositive. The CDR3 region is CASSLDDREETQYF. The DNA for the CDR3 is TGTGCCAGCAGCTTGGACGACAGGGAAGAGACCCAGTACTTC.